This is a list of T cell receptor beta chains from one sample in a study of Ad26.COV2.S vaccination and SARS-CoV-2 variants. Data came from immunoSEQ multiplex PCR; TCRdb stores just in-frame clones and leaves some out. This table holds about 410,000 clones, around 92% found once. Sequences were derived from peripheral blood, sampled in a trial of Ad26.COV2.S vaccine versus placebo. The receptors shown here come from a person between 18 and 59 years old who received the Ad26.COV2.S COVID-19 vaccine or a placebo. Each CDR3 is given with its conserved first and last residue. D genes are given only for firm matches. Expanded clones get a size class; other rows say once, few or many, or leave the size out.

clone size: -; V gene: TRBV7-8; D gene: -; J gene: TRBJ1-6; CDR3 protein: CASSNTLTQSSYNSPLHF; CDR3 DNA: TGTGCCAGCAGCAACACCCTAACCCAGAGCTCCTATAATTCACCCCTCCACTTT
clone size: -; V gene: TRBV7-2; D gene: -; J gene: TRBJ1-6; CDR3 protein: CASSLAGIASPLHF; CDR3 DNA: TGTGCCAGCAGCTTAGCCGGCATAGCTTCACCCCTCCACTTT
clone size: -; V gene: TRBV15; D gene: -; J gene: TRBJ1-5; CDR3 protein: CATADRGGNQPQHF; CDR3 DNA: TGTGCCACCGCGGATCGGGGAGGCAATCAGCCCCAGCATTTT
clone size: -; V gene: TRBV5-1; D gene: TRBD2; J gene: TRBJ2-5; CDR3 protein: CASSRLAGYQETQYF; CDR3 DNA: TGCGCCAGCAGCCGACTAGCGGGGTACCAAGAGACCCAGTACTTC
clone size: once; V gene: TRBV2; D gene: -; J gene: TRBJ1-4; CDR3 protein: CASTSSGAVATNEKLFF; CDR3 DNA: TGTGCCAGCACAAGCTCCGGGGCAGTTGCAACTAATGAAAAACTGTTTTTT
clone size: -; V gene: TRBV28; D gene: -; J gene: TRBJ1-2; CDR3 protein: CASSLSGADYGYTF; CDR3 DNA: TGTGCCAGCAGTTTATCTGGGGCCGACTATGGCTACACCTTC
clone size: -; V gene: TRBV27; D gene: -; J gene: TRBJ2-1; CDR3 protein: CASSLEGVTYNEQFF; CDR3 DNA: TGTGCCAGCAGTTTGGAGGGGGTCACCTACAATGAGCAGTTCTTC
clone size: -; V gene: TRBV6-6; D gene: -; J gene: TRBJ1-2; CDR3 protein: CASTELAPDGYTF; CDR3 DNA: TGTGCCAGCACCGAATTGGCTCCGGATGGCTACACCTTC
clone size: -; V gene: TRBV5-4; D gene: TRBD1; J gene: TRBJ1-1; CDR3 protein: CASSPGQGTNTEAFF; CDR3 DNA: TGTGCCAGCAGCCCGGGACAGGGTACGAACACTGAAGCTTTCTTT
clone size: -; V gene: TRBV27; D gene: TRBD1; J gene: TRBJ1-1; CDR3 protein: CASSSPGTGVTEAFF; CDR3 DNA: TGTGCCAGCAGTTCACCCGGGACAGGGGTTACTGAAGCTTTCTTT
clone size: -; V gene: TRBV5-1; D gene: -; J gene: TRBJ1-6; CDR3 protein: CASSLPQGGYNSPLHF; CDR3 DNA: TGCGCCAGCAGCTTGCCCCAAGGGGGCTATAATTCACCCCTCCACTTT
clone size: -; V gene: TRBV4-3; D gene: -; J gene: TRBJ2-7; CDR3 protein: CASSQDWASSSYEQYF; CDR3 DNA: TGCGCCAGCAGCCAAGACTGGGCATCAAGCTCCTACGAGCAGTACTTC
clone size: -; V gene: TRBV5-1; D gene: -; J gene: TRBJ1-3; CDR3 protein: CASTVEGLGNTIYF; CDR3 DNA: TGCGCCAGCACTGTCGAGGGGCTTGGAAACACCATATATTTT
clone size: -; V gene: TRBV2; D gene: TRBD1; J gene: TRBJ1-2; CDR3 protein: CASRKQGADYGYTF; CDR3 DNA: TGTGCCAGCAGGAAACAGGGGGCTGACTATGGCTACACCTTC
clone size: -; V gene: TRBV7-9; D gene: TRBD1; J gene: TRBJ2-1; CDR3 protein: CASSPRTGGFGNEQFF; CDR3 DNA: TGTGCCAGCAGCCCTAGGACAGGGGGTTTCGGGAATGAGCAGTTCTTC
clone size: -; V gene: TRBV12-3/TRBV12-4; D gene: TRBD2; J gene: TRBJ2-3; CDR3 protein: CASSPGGVDTQYF; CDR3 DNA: TGTGCCAGCAGCCCGGGGGGGGTGGATACGCAGTATTTT
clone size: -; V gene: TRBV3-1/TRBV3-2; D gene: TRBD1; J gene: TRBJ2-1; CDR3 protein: CASSPTGGEQFF; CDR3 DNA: TGTGCCAGCTCCCCAACAGGGGGTGAGCAGTTCTTC
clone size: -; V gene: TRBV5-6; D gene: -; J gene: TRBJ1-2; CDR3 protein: CASSSGLLYGYTF; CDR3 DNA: TGTGCCAGCAGCTCGGGACTGCTCTATGGCTACACCTTC
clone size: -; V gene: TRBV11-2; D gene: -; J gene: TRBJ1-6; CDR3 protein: CASSLGAGSSYNSPLHF; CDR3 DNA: TGTGCCAGCAGCCTAGGAGCAGGGAGCAGCTATAATTCACCCCTCCACTTT
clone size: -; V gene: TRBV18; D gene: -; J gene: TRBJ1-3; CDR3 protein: CASSQGGSSIFSGNTIYF; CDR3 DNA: TGTGCCAGCTCACAGGGAGGCAGTTCAATCTTCTCTGGAAACACCATATATTTT
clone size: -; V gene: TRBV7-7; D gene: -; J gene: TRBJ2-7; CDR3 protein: CASSLYSGTIYEQYF; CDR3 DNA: TGTGCCAGCAGCTTATACTCGGGGACAATCTACGAGCAGTACTTC
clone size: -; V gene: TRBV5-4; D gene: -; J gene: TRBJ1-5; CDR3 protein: CASSLEGVNQPQHF; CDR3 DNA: TGTGCCAGCAGCTTGGAAGGGGTCAATCAGCCCCAGCATTTT
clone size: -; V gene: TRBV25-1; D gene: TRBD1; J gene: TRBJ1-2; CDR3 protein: CASSDRTGRVDTF; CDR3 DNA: TGTGCCAGCAGTGATCGGACAGGGAGGGTCGACACCTTC
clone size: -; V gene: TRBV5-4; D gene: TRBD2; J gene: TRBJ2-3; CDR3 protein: CASSWNPGGPPDTQYF; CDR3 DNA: TGTGCCAGCAGCTGGAACCCGGGGGGGCCCCCAGATACGCAGTATTTT
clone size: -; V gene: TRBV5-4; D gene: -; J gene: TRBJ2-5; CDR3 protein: CASSLIAQETQYF; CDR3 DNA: TGTGCCAGCAGCTTGATCGCCCAAGAGACCCAGTACTTC
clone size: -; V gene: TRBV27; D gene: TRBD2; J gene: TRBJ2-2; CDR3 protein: CASSLSGGYTGELFF; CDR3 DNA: TGTGCCAGCAGTCTTAGCGGGGGGTACACCGGGGAGCTGTTTTTT